The subject of this entry is one T cell receptor (beta chain). No antigen is known for it. The libraries were made with immunoSEQ version 4 in survey mode. Sequencing was performed with immunoSEQ multiplex PCR; in TCRdb, only in-frame clones are kept and a portion is missing. This table holds approximately 19,000 clones, about 61% found once. This record comes from a study of persistence of HIV-infected CD4 T cells. Study at large: Blood samples, up to about 200 mL, came from multiple time points, except two leukapheresis donors sampled once. The study, taken as a whole, reports: TCRbeta richness was lower in CMV- and Gag-responding cells than in anti-CD3/anti-CD28-responding cells.

Stimulation used approximately 9.1 ug/mL lysate from CMV-infected fibroblasts. Sorting of responding CD4+ T cells relied on upregulated CD40 ligand together with CD69. These HIV-1-infected adults initiated suppressive ART in chronic infection. Stimulated PBMCs had first been depleted of CD8+ T cells. The material was CD4+ T cells sorted from PBMCs after approximately 19-hour stimulation, obtained from a patient who received antiretroviral therapy. This TCR derives from an adult woman with HIV who was CMV-seropositive.

The CDR3 nucleotides are TGCGCCAGCAGCTTGGGACAACCTGAAAAACTGTTTTTT. The encoded protein is CASSLGQPEKLFF. The chain recombines TRBV5-1 with TRBJ1-4; no definite D call. V lost 0 bases and J lost 7, with 7 bases in between. The length of the CDR3 is 13 residues. CDR1 and CDR2 from the germline V gene are SGHRS and YFSETQ.